The source of this TCR beta chain is a study of CD8+CD57+ T cells in acquired aplastic anemia. CDR1 and CDR2 from the germline V gene are ENHRY and SYGVKD. This CDR3 has 14 amino acids. V trimming: 3 bases; J trimming: 9 bases; junction bases outside the gene matches: 5. Whoever was chosen for sequencing had shown CD8+CD57+ cell expansion by flow cytometry. Genomic DNA provided the template from which TCR beta VDJ and CDR3 profiles were obtained. TCRdb reprocessed the reads with MiXCR, giving one entry per CDR3 protein. The sample records around 50,000 distinct CDR3 sequences, around 57% being singletons.

This receptor was identified in a human donor with aplastic anemia. The sequencing input was sorted CD4+, CD8+, or CD8+CD57+ T cells (not recorded which) from PBMCs. The J gene is TRBJ1-6, the V gene TRBV10-3, with TRBD1 matching 7 bases. This chain's CDR3 is CAISDQGEGSPLHF. As DNA, the CDR3 is TGTGCCATCAGTGACCAGGGGGAAGGTTCACCCCTCCACTTT.